This passage covers 28 T cell receptor beta chains from one sample sequenced in a study of shared clonotypes between healthy human individuals. TCRdb's table, derived via immunoSEQ multiplex PCR, lists solely in-frame clones and lacks some. Found here are 400,000 to 500,000 clones, over 65% of them singletons; the top ten hold 10% to 15%. Sequenced input: PBMCs. Every receptor here comes from a woman aged 35 to 49 in good health. Some clones in this sample may be carry-over from other donors' samples.

This chain connects TRBV5-4 to TRBJ2-3, with D hard to call. Per germline, CDR1 SGHNT and CDR2 YYREEE (reference sequence). CDR3 length: 14 residues. Trimming removed 2 bases at V and 2 bases at J, with 9 bases between. The CDR3 region is CASSLARNTDTQYF. The CDR3, as DNA: TGTGCCAGCAGCTTAGCCAGGAACACAGATACGCAGTATTTT.

The chain joins TRBV5-6 to TRBJ2-1, with 9 bases that match TRBD1. Unmatched junction bases numbered 5, after V lost 0 bases and J lost 7 bases. The CDR3 is 15 residues long. Germline CDR1 SGHDT, CDR2 YYEEEE. CDR3 coding DNA: TGTGCCAGCAGCTTGGTAGGGACAGGGAGGAATGAGCAGTTCTTC. Amino acid sequence: CASSLVGTGRNEQFF.

Remarks on this clone: A far larger clone is just one base off, so this is likely a read error. Other DNA sequences in the same sample also yield this CDR3. V gene TRBV4-1 combines with J gene TRBJ2-5; 12 bases are shared with TRBD1. CDR1 is MGHRA, CDR2 YSYEKL, per germline. The CDR3 runs 16 residues. The DNA for the CDR3 is TGTGCCAGCAGCCAAGAAGGGACAGGGGGCGCTGAGACCCAGTACTTC. Translation gives CASSQEGTGGAETQYF.

The chain joins TRBV11-3 to TRBJ2-3; the match to TRBD1 covers 9 bases. CDR3 length: 15 residues. The J segment lost 1 base and the V segment lost 5 bases, leaving 4 bases of the junction unmatched. Germline V lookup: CDR1 SGHNT, CDR2 YENEEA. As DNA, the CDR3 is TGTGCCAGCAGCCCCCGGACAGGGGGCACAGATACGCAGTATTTT. Residues: CASSPRTGGTDTQYF.

V usage is TRBV5-1 and J usage is TRBJ1-4; the D is unclear. CDR1 is SGHRS, CDR2 YFSETQ, per germline. There are 16 residues in the CDR3. V was trimmed by 0 bases and J by 1 base, leaving 10 bases between them. The CDR3 sequence is CASSLDAGLTNEKLFF. CDR3 nucleotides: TGCGCCAGCAGCTTGGATGCGGGATTAACTAATGAAAAACTGTTTTTT.

V gene TRBV10-3 combines with J gene TRBJ2-1; 8 bases are a match to TRBD2. CDR3 size: 17 residues. V dropped 10 bases and J dropped 1; count of bases not matched to a gene: 15. Per the germline V gene, CDR1 is ENHRY and CDR2 is SYGVKD. Here the CDR3 reads CATSPDSGSKSYNEQFF. The CDR3 DNA is TGTGCCACCTCACCGGACAGCGGGAGTAAATCCTACAATGAGCAGTTCTTC.

The CDR3 spells CASSLLGGFSYNEQFF. The CDR3 coding sequence is TGTGCCAGCAGTTTATTGGGCGGATTCTCCTACAATGAGCAGTTCTTC. The chain recombines TRBV27 with TRBJ2-1, with D uncertain. Germline V lookup: CDR1 MNHEY, CDR2 SMNVEV (reference sequence). The CDR3 length is 16 residues. Trimming removed 1 base at V and 0 bases at J, with 10 bases between.

The rearrangement uses TRBV14 and TRBJ1-3; D is unclear. Germline CDR1 is SGHDN and CDR2 is FVKESK. V lost 1 base and J lost 4, with 5 bases in between. The CDR3 consists of 13 residues. As DNA, the CDR3 is TGTGCCAGCAGCCAAGTCTGGGGAAACACCATATATTTT. Translated: CASSQVWGNTIYF.

The CDR3 here is CASSLQGAQGAKLFF. The CDR3 nucleotides are TGTGCCAGCAGCCTTCAGGGGGCCCAGGGGGCAAAACTGTTTTTT. The rearrangement joins TRBV11-2 to TRBJ1-4; TRBD1 aligns across 8 bases. The CDR3 is 15 residues long. V lost 5 bases and J lost 10; bases outside the gene matches: 12. Germline-derived CDR1 and CDR2 are SGHAT and FQNNGV.

J is TRBJ2-2 and V is TRBV9; no firm D call. The V end was cut by 0 bases, the J end by 4 bases, with 10 bases between. The V gene's germline CDR1 is SGDLS and CDR2 YYNGEE. The CDR3 consists of 15 residues. The CDR3: CASSVAGVVTGELFF. CDR3 in DNA: TGTGCCAGCAGCGTAGCTGGAGTAGTCACCGGGGAGCTGTTTTTT.

The rearrangement joins TRBV2 to TRBJ2-3; D gene uncertain. V dropped 2 bases and J dropped 2 bases, with 8 bases sitting between them. Germline loops: CDR1 SNHLY, CDR2 FYNNEI. This CDR3 is built from 14 residues. The CDR3 coding sequence is TGTGCCAGCAGTGAAAGTCGGAACACAGATACGCAGTATTTT. Encoded protein: CASSESRNTDTQYF.

Concerning this clone: Other DNA sequences from this sample encode an identical CDR3 as well. The rearrangement uses TRBV7-6 and TRBJ1-1; D is possibly TRBD1 (5 bases). The CDR3 sequence is 13 residues long. The germline CDR1 and CDR2 sequences are SGHVS and FNYEAQ. Deletions cut 0 bases from V and 4 bases from J, with 6 bases between. The chain's CDR3 is CASSLARGTEAFF. CDR3 in DNA: TGTGCCAGCAGCTTAGCGAGGGGCACTGAAGCTTTCTTT.

In its sample, this clone was seen once. At the DNA level, this CDR3 is encoded by other sequences in the same sample as well. The chain couples TRBV30 to TRBJ2-1, with 8 positions matching TRBD1. The CDR3 totals 13 residues. Trimming took 1 base from V and 7 from J; bases not matched to a gene: 3. Germline V gene lookup returns CDR1 GTSNPN and CDR2 SVGIG (reference sequence). This CDR3 is CAWSAGQVNEQFF. CDR3 coding DNA: TGTGCCTGGAGTGCGGGACAGGTTAATGAGCAGTTCTTC.

This chain joins TRBV9 and TRBJ1-1; 7 nucleotides agree with TRBD1. This CDR3 has 20 residues. Germline V lookup: CDR1 SGDLS, CDR2 YYNGEE. Unmatched junction bases numbered 21, after V lost 1 base and J lost 3 bases. The CDR3 sequence is CASSVNIEDYSTGEDTEAFF. Written as DNA, the CDR3 is TGTGCCAGCAGCGTAAATATTGAGGATTACAGCACAGGGGAGGACACTGAAGCTTTCTTT. The variable domain in full, completed from reference TRBV9 and TRBJ1-1, reads DSGVTQTPKHLITATGQRVTLRCSPRSGDLSVYWYQQSLDQGLQFLIQYYNGEERAKGNILERFSAQQFPDLHSELNLSSLELGDSALYFCASSVNIEDYSTGEDTEAFFGQGTRLTVV.

V and J are TRBV5-1 and TRBJ2-7; D might be TRBD2 (6 bases). Germline CDR1 reads SGHRS; CDR2 reads YFSETQ. V was trimmed by 4 bases and J by 4 bases, leaving 15 bases between them. The CDR3 loop spans 14 amino acids. Here the CDR3 reads CASSPRGAAYEQYF. The CDR3, as DNA: TGCGCCAGCAGCCCCCGCGGGGCGGCGTACGAGCAGTACTTC.

V gene TRBV10-3 combines with J gene TRBJ1-1; 7 nucleotides agree with TRBD1. The CDR3 totals 14 residues. Germline V gene sequence: CDR1 ENHRY, CDR2 SYGVKD. After removal of 6 bases from V and 2 bases from J, the junction contained 6 bases not matched to a gene. This CDR3 is CAIRGGQRNTEAFF. Here the CDR3 DNA reads TGTGCCATCAGGGGGGGACAGAGAAACACTGAAGCTTTCTTT.

This clone has more than one count but fewer than ten. The chain carries TRBV2 and TRBJ2-2, with 7 bases that match TRBD1. There are 16 residues in the CDR3. V lost 2 bases, J lost 4 bases, and 7 bases stayed unmatched. The germline gives CDR1 SNHLY, CDR2 FYNNEI. The CDR3 region has the DNA TGTGCCAGCAGTGAACCCACAGGGGAAGTCACCGGGGAGCTGTTTTTT. Encoded protein: CASSEPTGEVTGELFF.

The chain employs TRBV27 and TRBJ2-7; 8 positions agree with TRBD2. The junction had 7 bases not matched to a gene; V was cut back by 5 bases and J by 4 bases. Germline CDR1 is MNHEY and CDR2 is SMNVEV (reference sequence). The CDR3 loop spans 14 amino acids. The CDR3 nucleotides are TGTGCCAGCAGTGCCAGCGGGAGAGAGTACGAGCAGTACTTC. It specifies CASSASGREYEQYF.

The V gene is TRBV11-2, the J gene TRBJ2-7; TRBD1 aligns across 8 bases. Trimming took 4 bases from V and 6 from J; bases not matched to a gene: 5. Germline CDR1 and CDR2: SGHAT and FQNNGV. The CDR3 has 13 residues. The CDR3 bases are TGTGCCAGCAGCTCAGGGGGCCCGGTCGAGCAGTACTTC. It translates to CASSSGGPVEQYF.

The table lists this clone with a count of one. The chain links TRBV7-2 to TRBJ2-7; 11 positions agree with TRBD2. CDR1 and CDR2 (germline): SGHTA, FQGNSA. The CDR3 runs to 15 residues. V was clipped by 6 bases and J by 2 bases; unmatched bases: 6. CDR3 nucleotides: TGTGCCAGCAGACGGGGACTAGCGGAGACCTACGAGCAGTACTTC. Residues: CASRRGLAETYEQYF.

V usage is TRBV2 and J usage is TRBJ1-2; 8 nucleotides align to TRBD1. CDR3 length equals 13 residues. Germline CDR1 SNHLY, CDR2 FYNNEI. Germline trimming cut 5 bases from V and 8 bases from J; bases unmatched to any gene: 7. For the CDR3, the DNA is TGTGCCAGCAGTCCCGGGACAGGAGAAGGCTACACCTTC. It yields the protein CASSPGTGEGYTF.

The V call is TRBV6-1, the J call TRBJ2-2, with 7 bases lining up with TRBD1. The junction had 4 bases not matched to a gene; V was cut back by 6 bases and J by 3 bases. This CDR3 is built from 14 residues. Germline assignment: CDR1 MNHNS and CDR2 SASEGT. The CDR3 spells CASRSTGDTGELFF. CDR3 sequence (DNA): TGTGCCAGCAGGTCAACAGGGGACACCGGGGAGCTGTTTTTT.

This chain joins TRBV4-1 and TRBJ2-3; the D is unclear. Trimming removed 3 bases at V and 3 bases at J, with 7 bases between. The germline V gene has CDR1 MGHRA and CDR2 YSYEKL. This CDR3 has 13 residues. CDR3 sequence: CASSHPKTDTQYF. Written as DNA, the CDR3 is TGCGCCAGCAGCCATCCCAAGACAGATACGCAGTATTTT.

This clone came up once. This likely traces to a read error, being one base from a far larger clone. At the DNA level, this CDR3 is encoded by other sequences in the same sample as well. The V call is TRBV30, the J call TRBJ2-7; no clear D gene. The CDR3 covers 13 residues. Trimming removed 3 bases at V and 6 bases at J, with 15 bases between. Germline values: CDR1 GTSNPN, CDR2 SVGIG (reference sequence). CDR3 DNA: TGTGCCTGGAGCGTGTCCTTCGAAAGCGAGCAGTACTTC. Amino acids: CAWSVSFESEQYF.

The chain carries TRBV30 and TRBJ2-1; 8 bases map to TRBD2. CDR3 length: 16 amino acids. V shed 0 bases, J shed 8 bases, and the junction held 12 bases outside the gene matches. CDR1 is GTSNPN and CDR2 is SVGIG in the germline V gene (reference sequence). CDR3 coding DNA: TGTGCCTGGAGTGTACCTCGGGAGGGCCGAGTTTATGAGCAGTTCTTC. This codes for CAWSVPREGRVYEQFF.

The chain uses TRBV19 and TRBJ1-5; the D gene is possibly TRBD1 (5 bases). The CDR3 totals 17 residues. V dropped 1 base and J dropped 5 bases, with 18 bases sitting between them. Looked up from germline, CDR1 is LNHDA and CDR2 is SQIVND (reference sequence). The CDR3 sequence is CASSIGRARSLDQPQHF. CDR3 nucleotide sequence: TGTGCCAGTAGTATAGGCAGGGCGCGCAGTCTCGATCAGCCCCAGCATTTT.

A few counts support this clone. V is TRBV11-2 and J is TRBJ1-2, with a tentative D call TRBD1 (6 bases). Germline CDR1 reads SGHAT; CDR2 reads FQNNGV. V was pared by 1 base and J by 4 bases, with 10 bases between. This CDR3 comprises 14 residues. The CDR3 loop reads CASSLAQGTYGYTF. Here the CDR3 DNA reads TGTGCCAGCAGCTTAGCACAGGGAACCTATGGCTACACCTTC.

This clone was observed once. J is TRBJ2-2 and V is TRBV30; 7 nucleotides align to TRBD1. The CDR3 is 14 residues long. Per the germline V gene, CDR1 is GTSNPN and CDR2 is SVGIG (reference sequence). V trimming: 5 bases; J trimming: 0 bases; junction bases outside the gene matches: 3. The CDR3 DNA sequence: TGTGCCTGGCCAGGACAGGCGAACACCGGGGAGCTGTTTTTT. The encoded protein is CAWPGQANTGELFF. Supplemented by reference TRBV30 and TRBJ2-2, the full variable domain reads SQTIHQWPATLVQPVGSPLSLECTVEGTSNPNLYWYRQAAGRGLQLLFYSVGIGQISSEVPQNLSASRPQDRQFILSSKKLLLSDSGFYLCAWPGQANTGELFFGEGSRLTVL.